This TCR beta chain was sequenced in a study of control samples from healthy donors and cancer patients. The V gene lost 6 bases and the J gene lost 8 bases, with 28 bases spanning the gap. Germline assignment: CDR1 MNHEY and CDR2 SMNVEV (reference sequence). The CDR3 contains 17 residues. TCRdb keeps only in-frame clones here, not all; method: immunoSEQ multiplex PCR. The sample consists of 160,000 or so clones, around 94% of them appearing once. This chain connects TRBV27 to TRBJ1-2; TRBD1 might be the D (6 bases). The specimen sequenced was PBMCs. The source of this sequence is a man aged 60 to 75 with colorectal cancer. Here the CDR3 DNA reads TGTGCCAGCAGGTCTGGGGGCTCTCGGGGGGCCCTAGAAGGCTACACCTTC. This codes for CASRSGGSRGALEGYTF.